Below are 7 T cell receptor beta chains sequenced from a single sample in a study of molecular identifiers for immune sequencing clone quantification (dated by TCRdb to the late 2010s). Library preparation was by PCR. TCRdb names NextSeq 500 as the instrument used. TCRdb ran its own pipeline on the public reads, namely fastp trimming at Q25 and MiXCR clone calling, and kept in-frame beta chains. Every entry covers one CDR3 protein and lists the most common genes and DNA from its rows. Across this sample there are approximately 630,000 distinct CDR3 sequences, with roughly 23% seen only once. The ten top clones hold about 0.78% of the sample. The sequenced material came from naive CD8+ T cells from blood, with Jurkat cell RNA spiked in. Read against the paper, the sample's cell subset or site label means: FACS-sorted CD8+CD4-CCR7+CD45RA+ naive T cells. The origin of the receptors is a human donor in good health. Some libraries in this study had Jurkat cell RNA spiked in.

Worth noting for this clonotype: One junction end does not reproduce the germline sequence, and a read error may be involved. The CDR3 region is CAGSSWGYAFPNYGYTF. DNA of the CDR3: TGTGCCGGCAGCTCCTGGGGGTATGCGTTTCCAAACTATGGCTACACCTTC. The chain carries TRBV5-6 and TRBJ1-2; possible D gene TRBD1, 5 bases. Germline V gives CDR1 SGHDT, CDR2 YYEEEE. CDR3 length: 17 residues.

At least ten counts were recorded for this clonotype. The V gene is TRBV12-3 or TRBV12-4, the J gene TRBJ1-4; 7 bases agree with TRBD1. This CDR3 is built from 15 residues. J gave up 7 bases and V 2 bases, and 7 bases lay outside the gene matches. The CDR3 is CASSLLAGGSEKLFF. The CDR3 nucleotides are TGTGCCAGCAGTTTACTGGCAGGGGGTAGTGAAAAACTGTTTTTT.

The chain uses TRBV13 and TRBJ2-3; D gene uncertain. Germline lookup yields CDR1 PRHDT and CDR2 FYEKMQ (reference sequence). Trimming shortened V by 5 bases and J by 3 bases, and 6 bases separated the two germline ends. This CDR3 has 12 residues. The CDR3 sequence: CASSATTDTQYF. As DNA, the CDR3 is TGTGCCAGCAGCGCCACGACAGATACGCAGTATTTT.

To note about this clonotype: A read error may be the cause here, since a much bigger clone is one base away. The chain combines TRBV29-1 with TRBJ2-1; TRBD2 is a possible D gene (5 bases). Trimming cost V 3 bases and J 11 bases, with 14 bases left between them. Germline CDR1 is SQVTM and CDR2 is ANQGSEA. This CDR3 is built from 12 residues. CDR3 DNA sequence: TGCAGCGTTGACTTGTCTAGCTATCAGCAGTTCTTC. Translating gives CSVDLSSYQQFF.

Many counts were recorded for this clonotype. The rearrangement links TRBV13 to TRBJ2-3; no reliable D call. Trimming left V 5 bases short and J 7 bases short, with 22 bases between. The CDR3 has 16 amino acids. The V gene's germline CDR1 is PRHDT and CDR2 FYEKMQ (reference sequence). DNA of the CDR3: TGTGCCAGCAGCGGAACCACAGTGGGCTACGGAAATACGCAGTATTTT. Its translation is CASSGTTVGYGNTQYF.

In the case of this clonotype: One base away lies a much larger clone, so this may be a sequencing read error. The V and J genes are TRBV4-3 and TRBJ2-3, with 7 bases lining up with TRBD2. The germline gives CDR1 LGHNA, CDR2 YSLEER. V lost 0 bases, J lost 4 bases, and 13 bases stayed unmatched. This CDR3 spans 18 amino acids. The CDR3 DNA reads as TGCGCCAGCAGCCAAGAGACGACGCTGGCGGGAGCCGCAGATACGCAGTATTTT. Encoded protein: CASSQETTLAGAADTQYF.

This clonotype occurred many times. This rearrangement joins TRBV28 to TRBJ2-3, with TRBD1 identical over 10 bases. The CDR3 totals 15 residues. Germline V CDR1 and CDR2: MDHEN, SYDVKM. V shed 3 bases, J shed 4 bases, and the junction held 4 bases outside the gene matches. DNA of the CDR3: TGTGCCAGCAGTTTCAGGGACAGGGGCGCAGATACGCAGTATTTT. It codes for CASSFRDRGADTQYF.